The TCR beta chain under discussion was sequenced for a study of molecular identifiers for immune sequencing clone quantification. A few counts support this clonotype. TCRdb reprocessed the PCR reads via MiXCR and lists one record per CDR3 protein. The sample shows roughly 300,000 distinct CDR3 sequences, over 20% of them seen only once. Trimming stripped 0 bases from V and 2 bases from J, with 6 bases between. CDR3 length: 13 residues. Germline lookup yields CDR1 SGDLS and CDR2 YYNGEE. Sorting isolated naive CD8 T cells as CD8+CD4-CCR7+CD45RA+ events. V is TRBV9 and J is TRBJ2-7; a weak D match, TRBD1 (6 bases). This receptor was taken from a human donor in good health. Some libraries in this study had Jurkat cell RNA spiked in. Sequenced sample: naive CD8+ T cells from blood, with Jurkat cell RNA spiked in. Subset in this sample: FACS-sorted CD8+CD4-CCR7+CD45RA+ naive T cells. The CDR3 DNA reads TGTGCCAGCAGCGTAGAGGGGGCCTACGAGCAGTACTTC. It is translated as CASSVEGAYEQYF. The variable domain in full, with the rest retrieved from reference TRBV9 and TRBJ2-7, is DSGVTQTPKHLITATGQRVTLRCSPRSGDLSVYWYQQSLDQGLQFLIQYYNGEERAKGNILERFSAQQFPDLHSELNLSSLELGDSALYFCASSVEGAYEQYFGPGTRLTVT.